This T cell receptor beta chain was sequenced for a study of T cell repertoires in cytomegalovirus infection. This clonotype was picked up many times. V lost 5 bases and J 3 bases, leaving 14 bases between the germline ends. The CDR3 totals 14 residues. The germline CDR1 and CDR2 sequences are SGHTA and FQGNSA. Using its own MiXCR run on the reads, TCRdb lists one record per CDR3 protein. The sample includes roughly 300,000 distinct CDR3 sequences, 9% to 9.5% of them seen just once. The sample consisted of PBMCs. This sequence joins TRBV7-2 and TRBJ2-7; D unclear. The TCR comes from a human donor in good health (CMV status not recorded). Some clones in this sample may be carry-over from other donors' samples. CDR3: CASSPMGTVYEQYF. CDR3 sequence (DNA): TGTGCCAGCAGCCCAATGGGTACAGTCTACGAGCAGTACTTC.